This TCR beta chain was identified in a study of T cell responses to AZD1222 COVID-19 vaccine. In the study overall: Analysis merged second doses at about 4 or about 12 weeks.

A word on this clone: The antigen remains unidentified.

TCRdb's table, derived via immunoSEQ multiplex PCR, lists solely in-frame clones and lacks some. This sample has about 110,000 clones; 65% to 90% occur once, and the top ten carry 7.7%. Study-level findings and limits: Unmutated variant regions are reportedly the target of nearly half of TCRs that are spike-specific. Of the AZD1222 recipients, only 5 or 6 were seropositive at baseline. The study sampled repertoires only after the peak T cell response.

Sequenced here: peripheral blood, sampled on day 0 of AZD1222 vaccination. This clonotype was obtained from an adult in good health.

The chain's CDR3 is CSVNRGPYEQYF. Written as DNA, the CDR3 is TGCAGCGTTAACAGGGGGCCCTACGAGCAGTACTTC. This sequence joins TRBV29-1 and TRBJ2-7, with 9 bases fitting TRBD1. CDR1 and CDR2 from the germline V gene are SQVTM and ANQGSEA. The CDR3 loop spans 12 amino acids. J lost 2 bases, V lost 5 bases, and 1 base had no gene match.